One TCR beta chain is described in this entry. TCRdb keeps only in-frame clones here, not all; method: immunoSEQ multiplex PCR. The table records 260,000 or so clones, about 85% of them present only once. The data originate from a study of blood T cell repertoires in COVID-19. Across the whole study: Acute and convalescent COVID-19 specimens originated in the United States, Italy and Spain. PBMCs, B-cell-depleted T cells, or T cells were the source of the cDNA or gDNA that made up the material.

Recovered participants had two consecutive negative NP/OP PCR tests, healthcare professional clearance, or symptom resolution. This sequence originates from a woman in her forties or fifties who had recovered from COVID-19. The sequencing input was PBMCs or T cells enriched from blood (not recorded which).

In DNA form, the CDR3 reads TGTGCCAGCAGCCAAGATCCTGTGAACACTGAAGCTTTCTTT. Encoded protein: CASSQDPVNTEAFF. V gene TRBV3-1 (or the pseudogene TRBV3-2) combines with J gene TRBJ1-1, with D unclear. CDR1 is LGHDT and CDR2 is YNNKEL in the germline V gene (reference sequence). Trimming cost V 0 bases and J 0 bases, with 5 bases left between them. This CDR3 region has 14 residues.